A single sample is the source of the 15 T cell receptor beta chains below, sequenced in a study of graft-versus-host responses after intestinal transplantation. The assay was immunoSEQ multiplex PCR, and TCRdb's table has in-frame clones only and misses some. Of more than 65,000 clones listed, 80% to 95% are singletons. Antigens of these TCRs are unknown. The material was unstimulated CD8+ T cells sorted from spleen or lymph node cells, obtained before transplant. The receptors stem from a human donor who was the organ donor for an intestinal transplant.

The rearrangement joins TRBV6-5 to TRBJ2-7; D remains unclear. V was shortened by 2 bases and J by 4 bases, with 12 bases between the two germline ends. The CDR3 is 14 amino acids. Germline CDR1 is MNHEY and CDR2 is SVGAGI. CDR3 region: CASSYGLGKYEQYF. The CDR3 nucleotides are TGTGCCAGCAGTTACGGGTTAGGCAAATACGAGCAGTACTTC.

The genes are TRBV13 and TRBJ2-7; 9 bases map to TRBD2. The germline gives CDR1 PRHDT, CDR2 FYEKMQ (reference sequence). Trimming removed 5 bases from V and 4 bases from J; junction bases left unmatched: 6. This CDR3 is 14 amino acids long. The CDR3 DNA is TGTGCCAGCAGCCAGGGAGCGGGGGGATACGAGCAGTACTTC. This sequence encodes CASSQGAGGYEQYF.

The rearrangement links TRBV27 to TRBJ2-5; D possibly corresponds to TRBD1 (6 bases). Trimming stripped 6 bases from V and 1 base from J, with 18 bases between. The CDR3 spans 16 residues. CDR1 and CDR2 from the germline V gene are MNHEY and SMNVEV (reference sequence). The DNA for the CDR3 is TGTGCCAGCAGCCCGGCCGAGAAGGACAGCCAAGAGACCCAGTACTTC. It translates to CASSPAEKDSQETQYF.

V gene TRBV4-1 combines with J gene TRBJ2-7; 10 bases agree with TRBD2. The germline gives CDR1 MGHRA, CDR2 YSYEKL. V trimming: 0 bases; J trimming: 5 bases; junction bases outside the gene matches: 7. The CDR3 has 16 residues. The CDR3 DNA follows: TGCGCCAGCAGCCAAGATCTCGGGCTAGCGGGAGACGAGCAGTACTTC. Amino acid sequence: CASSQDLGLAGDEQYF.

The gene calls are TRBV19 and TRBJ2-6; D gene uncertain. V was shortened by 6 bases and J by 0 bases, with 9 bases between the two germline ends. CDR3 length: 15 amino acids. Germline values: CDR1 LNHDA, CDR2 SQIVND (reference sequence). The CDR3 sequence is CASSWGNSGANVLTF. For the CDR3, the DNA is TGTGCCAGTAGCTGGGGTAACTCTGGGGCCAACGTCCTGACTTTC.

As regards this clone: One end of the junction does not line up with germline, which may come from a read error. V gene TRBV7-9 combines with J gene TRBJ2-1; 7 bases are shared with TRBD2. The CDR3 has 15 amino acids. Germline V gene data show CDR1 as SEHNR and CDR2 as FQNEAQ (reference sequence). CDR3 protein: CASSDGLVPYNEQLF. Here the CDR3 DNA reads TGTGCCAGCAGCGACGGACTAGTCCCCTACAATGAGCAGCTCTTC.

The chain joins TRBV6-1 to TRBJ2-1; D unclear. V was clipped by 1 base and J by 3 bases, with 4 bases between them. The CDR3 length is 13 residues. Looked up from germline, CDR1 is MNHNS and CDR2 is SASEGT. The CDR3 sequence: CASSEGDYNEQFF. The CDR3 DNA follows: TGTGCCAGCAGTGAAGGGGACTACAATGAGCAGTTCTTC.

In this sample, this clone turned up a few times. J is TRBJ2-7 and V is TRBV13; weak D call: TRBD2 (6 bases). V was cut by 4 bases and J by 3 bases, with 16 bases left in between. Germline V CDR1 and CDR2: PRHDT, FYEKMQ (reference sequence). This CDR3 has 15 residues. CDR3 sequence reads: CASSYRDSEHYEQYF. The CDR3 DNA reads TGTGCCAGCAGCTATCGGGACTCCGAACACTACGAGCAGTACTTC.

The chain combines TRBV14 with TRBJ2-1, with 12 positions matching TRBD2. This CDR3 comprises 16 residues. Germline V gene data show CDR1 as SGHDN and CDR2 as FVKESK. With 4 bases clipped from V and 0 bases from J, the junction kept 1 base outside the gene matches. As DNA, the CDR3 is TGTGCCAGCAGCCCGGGACTAGCGGGCTCCTACAATGAGCAGTTCTTC. It yields the protein CASSPGLAGSYNEQFF.

The chain joins TRBV7-3 to TRBJ2-1; TRBD2 matches at 11 bases. Per the germline V gene, CDR1 is SGHTA and CDR2 is FQGTGA. Trimming at V came to 5 bases and at J to 3 bases, leaving 6 bases not matched to a gene. The CDR3 covers 16 residues. The CDR3 protein is CASSLLLAGDYNEQFF. CDR3 bases: TGTGCCAGCAGCCTCCTACTAGCGGGGGACTACAATGAGCAGTTCTTC.

This clone has more than one count but fewer than ten. This chain connects TRBV4-1 to TRBJ1-2; D not certain. CDR1 and CDR2 (germline): MGHRA, YSYEKL. This CDR3 spans 17 amino acids. Trimming took off 1 base at V and 4 bases at J, with 19 bases between the two ends. The chain's CDR3 is CASSQVWRQAISYGYTF. The CDR3 DNA follows: TGCGCCAGCAGCCAAGTGTGGCGTCAGGCGATTTCCTATGGCTACACCTTC.

The gene calls are TRBV10-1 and TRBJ2-7; no firm D call. CDR1 and CDR2 (germline): WNHNN, SYGVQD (reference sequence). This CDR3 has 16 amino acids. Trimming took 0 bases from V and 3 from J, leaving 15 bases between them. The CDR3 DNA reads TGCGCCAGCAGTGAGTCGGGCAGCCGTACAAACTACGAGCAGTACTTC. It encodes CASSESGSRTNYEQYF.

The chain joins TRBV14 to TRBJ1-1; possibly TRBD1 for D (5 bases). Looked up from germline, CDR1 is SGHDN and CDR2 is FVKESK. This CDR3 region has 13 residues. V shed 2 bases and J shed 4 bases, with 8 bases lying between them. The CDR3 is CASSQWGSTEAFF. CDR3 nucleotides: TGTGCCAGCAGCCAATGGGGGAGCACTGAAGCTTTCTTT. The full variable domain, its missing parts supplied by reference TRBV14 and TRBJ1-1, is EAGVTQFPSHSVIEKGQTVTLRCDPISGHDNLYWYRRVMGKEIKFLLHFVKESKQDESGMPNNRFLAERTGGTYSTLKVQPAELEDSGVYFCASSQWGSTEAFFGQGTRLTVV.

V is TRBV19 and J is TRBJ1-2; D remains ambiguous. The CDR3 extends over 14 amino acids. CDR1 and CDR2 from the germline V gene are LNHDA and SQIVND (reference sequence). Deletions cut 6 bases from V and 6 bases from J, with 17 bases between. Here the CDR3 reads CASSGRQNHDGYTF. The CDR3 nucleotides read TGTGCCAGTAGCGGAAGGCAGAACCATGATGGCTACACCTTC.

The chain has TRBV7-9 and TRBJ1-1, with D perhaps matching TRBD1 (5 bases). Trimming pared 5 bases from V and 7 bases from J, leaving 20 bases between. The CDR3 runs 15 residues. From germline, CDR1 is SEHNR and CDR2 FQNEAQ (reference sequence). CDR3 protein: CASSPVEGHRGEAFF. CDR3 DNA sequence: TGTGCCAGCAGCCCCGTGGAGGGCCATAGGGGTGAAGCTTTCTTT. Complete variable domain (other parts from reference TRBV7-9 and TRBJ1-1): DTGVSQNPRHKITKRGQNVTFRCDPISEHNRLYWYRQTLGQGPEFLTYFQNEAQLEKSRLLSDRFSAERPKGSFSTLEIQRTEQGDSAMYLCASSPVEGHRGEAFFGQGTRLTVV.